This T cell receptor beta chain was obtained from a study of beta chain features in type 1 diabetes. Points from the study as a whole: The study left unresolved whether HLA type influences TCRB rearrangement. For type 1 diabetes patients, VDJ junctions showed fewer insertions and more deletions. Moderate but significant shortening of TCRB CDR3s was recorded in all four CD4+ subsets from Type 1 diabetes patients. Shorter templates might be favored by PCR, equally in patients and controls.

The germline CDR1 and CDR2 sequences are SGDLS and YYNGEE. The length of the CDR3 is 14 residues. Trimming took 9 bases from V and 1 from J, leaving 13 bases between them. Sequenced material consisted of expressed TCRB transcripts (all of the isolated RNA was reverse transcribed). Method: immunoSEQ multiplex PCR; TCRdb's copy keeps in-frame clones and lacks some. The sample includes tens of thousands of clones, roughly 70% seen only once; the top ten take about 1.1%. This clone was seen more than once but under ten times. The target antigen is unknown. This TCR derives from a woman aged 40 to 55 with type 1 diabetes. Sequencing input: stem cell memory CD4+ T cells from blood. This chain joins TRBV9 and TRBJ2-2; tentatively, D is TRBD2 (6 bases). The DNA for the CDR3 is TGTGCCACTTCCGGGACTGTGAACACCGGGGAGCTGTTTTTT. This codes for CATSGTVNTGELFF.